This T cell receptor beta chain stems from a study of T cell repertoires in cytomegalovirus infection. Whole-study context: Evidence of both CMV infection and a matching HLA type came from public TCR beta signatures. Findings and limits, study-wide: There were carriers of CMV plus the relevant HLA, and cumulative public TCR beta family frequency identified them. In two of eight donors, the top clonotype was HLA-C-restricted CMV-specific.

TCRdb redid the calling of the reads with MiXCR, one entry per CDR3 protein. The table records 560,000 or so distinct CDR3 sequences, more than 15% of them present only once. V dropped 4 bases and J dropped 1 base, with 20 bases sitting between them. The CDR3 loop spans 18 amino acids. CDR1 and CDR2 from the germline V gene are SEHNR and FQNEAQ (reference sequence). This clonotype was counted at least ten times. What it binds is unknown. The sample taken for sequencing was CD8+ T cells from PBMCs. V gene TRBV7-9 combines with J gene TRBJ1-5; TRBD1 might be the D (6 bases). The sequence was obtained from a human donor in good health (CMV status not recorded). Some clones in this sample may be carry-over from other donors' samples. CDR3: CASSSTATRGQSNQPQHF. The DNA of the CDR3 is TGTGCCAGCAGCTCGACGGCGACGAGAGGACAGAGCAATCAGCCCCAGCATTTT.